This is a list of T cell receptor beta chains from one sample in a study of T cell changes during pregnancy in multiple sclerosis. Here immunoSEQ multiplex PCR was the method, and the copy in TCRdb shows in-frame clones only, minus some. The table includes some 42,000 clones, around 90% detected once. This material consisted of CD4+ T cells from peripheral blood mononuclear cells, taken after pregnancy. Receptors originate from a female donor with multiple sclerosis, enrolled in a pregnancy study. Each CDR3 is given with its conserved first and last residue. D genes are given only for firm matches. Size tells how often a clone was seen (once, few, many) or the class of an expanded clone, and some rows leave it out.

j_gene: TRBJ2-1; abundance: few; v_gene: TRBV7-2; d_gene: .; CDR3aa: CASSLGPSSYNEQFF; CDR3nt: TGTGCCAGCAGCCTGGGGCCCAGCTCCTACAATGAGCAGTTCTTC
j_gene: TRBJ2-3; abundance: .; v_gene: TRBV7-3; d_gene: .; CDR3aa: CASSPGLPTDTQYF; CDR3nt: TGTGCCAGCAGCCCGGGACTCCCCACAGATACGCAGTATTTT
j_gene: TRBJ1-1; abundance: .; v_gene: TRBV6-5; d_gene: TRBD1; CDR3aa: CASSVLDRGTEAFF; CDR3nt: TGTGCCAGCAGTGTACTCGACAGGGGCACTGAAGCTTTCTTT
j_gene: TRBJ2-1; abundance: .; v_gene: TRBV6-4; d_gene: TRBD2; CDR3aa: CASSDLVKLAGDDNEQFF; CDR3nt: TGTGCCAGCAGTGACCTCGTCAAACTAGCGGGGGACGACAATGAGCAGTTCTTC
j_gene: TRBJ1-1; abundance: .; v_gene: TRBV5-1; d_gene: .; CDR3aa: CASSSQGANTEAFF; CDR3nt: TGCGCCAGCAGCTCTCAGGGTGCGAACACTGAAGCTTTCTTT
j_gene: TRBJ2-1; abundance: .; v_gene: TRBV5-1; d_gene: .; CDR3aa: CASSLAWAGAGYNEQFF; CDR3nt: TGCGCCAGCAGCTTGGCCTGGGCGGGGGCCGGGTACAATGAGCAGTTCTTC
j_gene: TRBJ2-6; abundance: .; v_gene: TRBV30; d_gene: TRBD1; CDR3aa: CAWSALRTGGSGANVLTF; CDR3nt: TGTGCCTGGAGTGCACTTAGGACAGGGGGCTCTGGGGCCAACGTCCTGACTTTC
j_gene: TRBJ2-1; abundance: .; v_gene: TRBV19; d_gene: .; CDR3aa: CASSISRGSAQYTDNEQFF; CDR3nt: TGTGCCAGTAGTATAAGTAGGGGATCGGCACAATATACCGACAATGAGCAGTTCTTC
j_gene: TRBJ2-7; abundance: .; v_gene: TRBV29-1; d_gene: .; CDR3aa: CSVAPPYEQYF; CDR3nt: TGCAGCGTTGCCCCCCCTTACGAGCAGTACTTC
j_gene: TRBJ2-7; abundance: .; v_gene: TRBV9; d_gene: .; CDR3aa: CASSVAVSGYEQYF; CDR3nt: TGTGCCAGCAGCGTAGCCGTCTCGGGCTACGAGCAGTACTTC
j_gene: TRBJ1-2; abundance: once; v_gene: TRBV5-1; d_gene: TRBD1; CDR3aa: CASSLPLFDRETGYTF; CDR3nt: TGCGCCAGCAGCCTCCCCTTATTCGACAGGGAGACCGGCTACACCTTC
j_gene: TRBJ1-5; abundance: .; v_gene: TRBV5-1; d_gene: TRBD1; CDR3aa: CASSLGTAMHQPQHF; CDR3nt: TGCGCCAGCAGCCTGGGGACAGCAATGCATCAGCCCCAGCATTTT
j_gene: TRBJ1-1; abundance: .; v_gene: TRBV5-1; d_gene: .; CDR3aa: CASSQTGWDTEAFF; CDR3nt: TGCGCCAGCAGCCAGACTGGGTGGGACACTGAAGCTTTCTTT